This record covers a single TCR beta chain. This sample was taken from a study of shared clonotypes between healthy human individuals. The CDR3 length is 17 residues. With 0 bases clipped from V and 1 base from J, the junction kept 6 bases outside the gene matches. CDR1 MNHEY and CDR2 SMNVEV come from the germline V gene (reference sequence). Data came from immunoSEQ multiplex PCR; TCRdb stores just in-frame clones and leaves some out. The data show under 1,100,000 clones, roughly 80% seen once. It was into CD45RA+ naive and CD45RA-negative memory subsets that the CD4+ cells were split. The gene calls are TRBV27 and TRBJ1-1; 9 bases are shared with TRBD1. The sequence derives from a man aged 18 to 30 in good health. What was sequenced was memory CD4+ T cells sorted from blood. Specified subset: CD45RA-negative fraction. CDR3 loop: CASSLSKPGQGNTEAFF. The CDR3 bases are TGTGCCAGCAGTTTATCGAAACCGGGACAGGGGAACACTGAAGCTTTCTTT.